These 7 T cell receptor beta chains were all obtained from the same sample, sequenced in a study of blood T cell repertoires in COVID-19. Using immunoSEQ multiplex PCR, the repertoire was profiled, and TCRdb retains in-frame clones only, with some absent. The sample lists about 330,000 clones, approximately 87% occurring once. The sample taken for sequencing was peripheral blood. These receptors were taken from a woman in her forties or fifties with active or convalescent COVID-19.

This rearrangement joins TRBV3-1 (or the pseudogene TRBV3-2) to TRBJ1-2; the match to TRBD1 covers 10 bases. Germline assignment: CDR1 LGHDT and CDR2 YNNKEL (reference sequence). CDR3 length equals 19 residues. The junction had 19 bases not matched to a gene; V was cut back by 5 bases and J by 4 bases. CDR3 loop: CASSEQMDRGSSSSYGYTF. Here the CDR3 DNA reads TGTGCCAGCAGCGAACAGATGGACAGGGGGTCCTCCTCCTCCTATGGCTACACCTTC.

The CDR3 region is CASSLRQGEKLFF. The CDR3 nucleotides are TGTGCCAGCAGCTTACGACAGGGCGAAAAACTGTTTTTT. This chain links TRBV7-2 with TRBJ1-4; 7 bases agree with TRBD1. Trimming removed 2 bases from V and 8 bases from J; junction bases left unmatched: 2. This CDR3 has 13 residues. CDR1 is SGHTA, CDR2 FQGNSA, per germline.

This sequence joins TRBV11-2 and TRBJ2-2; D remains ambiguous. The CDR3 extends over 14 amino acids. Germline CDR1 reads SGHAT; CDR2 reads FQNNGV. Trimming left V 6 bases short and J 1 base short, with 9 bases between. DNA of the CDR3: TGTGCCAGCAGGAGGTCCAGGAACACCGGGGAGCTGTTTTTT. Protein product: CASRRSRNTGELFF.

The chain is built from TRBV3-1 (or the pseudogene TRBV3-2) and TRBJ1-3; D remains ambiguous. Per germline, CDR1 LGHDT and CDR2 YNNKEL (reference sequence). V was clipped by 8 bases and J by 0 bases, with 8 bases between them. CDR3 length: 13 residues. CDR3 sequence: CASQGSSGNTIYF. The CDR3 bases are TGTGCCAGCCAAGGGAGCTCTGGAAACACCATATATTTT.

V and J are TRBV5-1 and TRBJ2-1; D unclear. With 4 bases removed from V and 0 bases from J, the gap between germline ends came to 11 bases. In germline, CDR1 is SGHRS, CDR2 YFSETQ. The length of the CDR3 is 15 residues. In DNA, the CDR3 is TGCGCCAGCAGCGTAACTACCGGCTCCTACAATGAGCAGTTCTTC. Residues: CASSVTTGSYNEQFF. The full variable domain, its missing parts supplied by reference TRBV5-1 and TRBJ2-1, is KAGVTQTPRYLIKTRGQQVTLSCSPISGHRSVSWYQQTPGQGLQFLFEYFSETQRNKGNFPGRFSGRQFSNSRSEMNVSTLELGDSALYLCASSVTTGSYNEQFFGPGTRLTVL.

V is TRBV29-1 and J is TRBJ2-2; no reliable D call. Germline CDR1 and CDR2: SQVTM and ANQGSEA. CDR3 size: 13 residues. Deletions cut 7 bases from V and 6 bases from J, with 15 bases between. The CDR3 sequence: CSAGSYASGELFF. DNA of the CDR3: TGCAGCGCGGGTTCGTATGCGTCCGGGGAGCTGTTTTTT.

The chain joins TRBV7-9 to TRBJ2-7; 10 nucleotides align to TRBD1. With V trimmed by 8 bases and J by 5 bases, 9 bases remained unmatched. This CDR3 has 14 residues. Per germline, CDR1 SEHNR and CDR2 FQNEAQ (reference sequence). CDR3 coding DNA: TGTGCCAGCGGGACGACAGGGGGCAGGGACGAGCAGTACTTC. Its translation is CASGTTGGRDEQYF.